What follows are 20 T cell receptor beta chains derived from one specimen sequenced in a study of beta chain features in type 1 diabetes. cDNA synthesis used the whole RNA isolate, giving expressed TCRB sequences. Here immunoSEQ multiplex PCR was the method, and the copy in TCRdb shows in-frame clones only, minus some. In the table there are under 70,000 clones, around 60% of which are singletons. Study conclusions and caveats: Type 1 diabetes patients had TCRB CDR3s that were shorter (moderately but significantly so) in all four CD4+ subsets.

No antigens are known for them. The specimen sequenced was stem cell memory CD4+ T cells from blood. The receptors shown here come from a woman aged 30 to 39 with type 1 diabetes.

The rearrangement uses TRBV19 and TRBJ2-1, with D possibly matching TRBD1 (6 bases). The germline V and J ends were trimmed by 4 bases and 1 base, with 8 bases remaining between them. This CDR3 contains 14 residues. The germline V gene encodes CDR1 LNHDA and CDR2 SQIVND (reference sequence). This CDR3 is CASSSGQSYNEQFF. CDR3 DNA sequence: TGTGCCAGTAGTAGTGGACAGTCCTACAATGAGCAGTTCTTC.

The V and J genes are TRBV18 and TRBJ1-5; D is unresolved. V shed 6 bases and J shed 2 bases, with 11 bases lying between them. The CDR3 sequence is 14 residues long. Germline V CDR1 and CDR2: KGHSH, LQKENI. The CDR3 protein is CASSPDIGNQPQHF. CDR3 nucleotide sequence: TGTGCCAGCTCCCCAGACATTGGCAATCAGCCCCAGCATTTT.

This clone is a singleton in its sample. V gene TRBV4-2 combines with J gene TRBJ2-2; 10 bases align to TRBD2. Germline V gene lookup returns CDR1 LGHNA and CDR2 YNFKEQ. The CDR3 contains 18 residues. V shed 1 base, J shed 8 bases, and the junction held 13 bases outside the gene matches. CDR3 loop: CASSQGNSGRTGLGELFF. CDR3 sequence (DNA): TGTGCCAGCAGCCAAGGCAATAGCGGGAGGACCGGACTAGGGGAGCTGTTTTTT.

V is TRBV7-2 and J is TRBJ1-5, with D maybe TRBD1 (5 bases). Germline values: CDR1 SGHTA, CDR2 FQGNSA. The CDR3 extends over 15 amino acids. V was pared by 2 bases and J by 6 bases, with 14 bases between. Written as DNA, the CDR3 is TGTGCCAGCAGCTTACGGTCGGGGGTGAGTCAGCCCCAGCATTTT. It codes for CASSLRSGVSQPQHF.

CDR3 sequence reads: CASSLGGRPETQYF. The CDR3 nucleotides read TGTGCCAGCAGCTTAGGCGGGAGGCCAGAGACCCAGTACTTC. J is TRBJ2-5 and V is TRBV7-3, with TRBD2 matching 8 bases. CDR3 size: 14 residues. With V trimmed by 2 bases and J by 4 bases, 3 bases remained unmatched. Germline V gene lookup returns CDR1 SGHTA and CDR2 FQGTGA.

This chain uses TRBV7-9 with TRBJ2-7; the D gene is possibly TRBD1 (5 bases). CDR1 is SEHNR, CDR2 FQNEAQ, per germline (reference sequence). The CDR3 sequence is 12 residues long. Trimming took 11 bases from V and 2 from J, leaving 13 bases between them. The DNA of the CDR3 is TGTGCCGGTGGCCTGGGGCCCTACGAGCAGTACTTC. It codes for CAGGLGPYEQYF.

The CDR3 region has the DNA TGTGCCAGCTCTCCTGATCGCGACGAGCAGTACTTC. Encoded protein: CASSPDRDEQYF. The chain combines TRBV18 with TRBJ2-7; D gene uncertain. V was pared by 6 bases and J by 5 bases, with 11 bases between. The CDR3 covers 12 residues. CDR1 and CDR2 from the germline V gene are KGHSH and LQKENI.

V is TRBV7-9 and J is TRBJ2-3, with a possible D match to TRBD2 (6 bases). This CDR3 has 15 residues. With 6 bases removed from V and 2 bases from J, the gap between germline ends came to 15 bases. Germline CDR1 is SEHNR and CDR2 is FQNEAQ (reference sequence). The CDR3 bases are TGTGCCAGCAGGTTTAGCGGAGAGCCCACAGATACGCAGTATTTT. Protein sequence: CASRFSGEPTDTQYF.

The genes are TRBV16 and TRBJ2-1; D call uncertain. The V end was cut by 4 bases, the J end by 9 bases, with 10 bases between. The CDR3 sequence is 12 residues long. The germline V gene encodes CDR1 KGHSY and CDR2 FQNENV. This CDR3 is CASSPHNFEQFF. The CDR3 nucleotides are TGTGCCAGCAGCCCCCACAATTTTGAGCAGTTCTTC.

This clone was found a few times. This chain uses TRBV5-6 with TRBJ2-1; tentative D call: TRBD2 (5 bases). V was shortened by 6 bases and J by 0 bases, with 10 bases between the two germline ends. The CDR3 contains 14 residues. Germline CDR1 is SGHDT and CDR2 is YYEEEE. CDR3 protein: CASMRRGSYNEQFF. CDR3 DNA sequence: TGTGCCAGCATGCGTCGGGGCTCCTACAATGAGCAGTTCTTC. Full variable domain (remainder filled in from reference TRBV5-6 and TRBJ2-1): DAGVTQSPTHLIKTRGQQVTLRCSPKSGHDTVSWYQQALGQGPQFIFQYYEEEERQRGNFPDRFSGHQFPNYSSELNVNALLLGDSALYLCASMRRGSYNEQFFGPGTRLTVL.

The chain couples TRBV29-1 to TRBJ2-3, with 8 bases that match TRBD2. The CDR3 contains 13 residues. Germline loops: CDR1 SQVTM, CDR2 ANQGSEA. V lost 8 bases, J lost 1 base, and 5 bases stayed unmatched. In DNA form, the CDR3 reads TGCAGCACAATGACTAGCGGCACAGATACGCAGTATTTT. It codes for CSTMTSGTDTQYF.

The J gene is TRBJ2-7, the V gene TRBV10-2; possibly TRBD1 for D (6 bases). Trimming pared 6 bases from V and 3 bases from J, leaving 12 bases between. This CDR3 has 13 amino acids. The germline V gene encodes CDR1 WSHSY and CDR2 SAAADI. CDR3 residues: CASRRTVNYEQYF. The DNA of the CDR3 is TGCGCCAGCAGGAGGACAGTAAACTACGAGCAGTACTTC.

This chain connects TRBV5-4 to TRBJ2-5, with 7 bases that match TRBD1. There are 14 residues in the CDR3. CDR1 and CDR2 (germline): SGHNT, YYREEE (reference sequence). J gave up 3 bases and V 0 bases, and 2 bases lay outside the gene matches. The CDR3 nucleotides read TGTGCCAGCAGCTTGGATGACAGGGAAGAGACCCAGTACTTC. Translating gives CASSLDDREETQYF.

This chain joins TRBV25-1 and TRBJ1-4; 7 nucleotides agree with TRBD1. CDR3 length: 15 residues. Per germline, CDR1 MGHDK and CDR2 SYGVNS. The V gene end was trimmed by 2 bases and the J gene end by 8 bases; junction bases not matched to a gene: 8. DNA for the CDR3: TGTGCCAGCAGTGAAGTGACAGGGTTCAGAGAAAAACTGTTTTTT. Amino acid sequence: CASSEVTGFREKLFF.

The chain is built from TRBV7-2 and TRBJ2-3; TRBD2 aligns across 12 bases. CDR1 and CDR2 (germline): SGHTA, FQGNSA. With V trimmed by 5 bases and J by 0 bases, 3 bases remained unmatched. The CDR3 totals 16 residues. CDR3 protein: CASSPGLAGSTDTQYF. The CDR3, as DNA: TGTGCCAGCAGCCCCGGACTAGCGGGGAGCACAGATACGCAGTATTTT.

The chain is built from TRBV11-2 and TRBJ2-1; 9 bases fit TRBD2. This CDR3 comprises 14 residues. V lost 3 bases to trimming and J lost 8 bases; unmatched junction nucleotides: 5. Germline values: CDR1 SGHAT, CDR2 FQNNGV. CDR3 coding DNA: TGTGCCAGCAGCTTTGAAAGACTAGCGGATGAGCAGTTCTTC. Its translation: CASSFERLADEQFF.

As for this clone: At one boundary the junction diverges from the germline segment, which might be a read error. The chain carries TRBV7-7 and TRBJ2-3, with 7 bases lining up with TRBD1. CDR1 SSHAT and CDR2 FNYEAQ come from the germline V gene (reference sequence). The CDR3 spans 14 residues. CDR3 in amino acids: CASSLQRDSDTQYF. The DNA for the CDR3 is TGTGCTAGCAGCCTCCAAAGGGACAGTGATACGCAGTATTTT.

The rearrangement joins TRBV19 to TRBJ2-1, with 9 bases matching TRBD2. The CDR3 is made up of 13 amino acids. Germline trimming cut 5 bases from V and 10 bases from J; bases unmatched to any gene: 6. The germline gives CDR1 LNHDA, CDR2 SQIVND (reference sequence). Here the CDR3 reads CASSPLAGREQFF. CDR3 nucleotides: TGTGCCAGTAGTCCCCTAGCGGGACGAGAGCAGTTCTTC.

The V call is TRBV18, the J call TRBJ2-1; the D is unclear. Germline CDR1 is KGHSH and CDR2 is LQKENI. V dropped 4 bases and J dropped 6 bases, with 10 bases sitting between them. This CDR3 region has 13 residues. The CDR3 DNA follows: TGTGCCAGCTCACGCTCAGAGGTCAATGAGCAGTTCTTC. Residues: CASSRSEVNEQFF.

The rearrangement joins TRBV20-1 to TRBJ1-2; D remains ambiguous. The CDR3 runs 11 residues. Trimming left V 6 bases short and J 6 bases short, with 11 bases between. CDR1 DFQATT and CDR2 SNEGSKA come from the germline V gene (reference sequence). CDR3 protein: CSAPPVDGYTF. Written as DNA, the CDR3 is TGCAGTGCCCCCCCGGTAGATGGCTACACCTTC.